Shown below are 22 T cell receptor beta chains from a single sample sequenced in a study of blood T cell repertoires in COVID-19. Data came from immunoSEQ multiplex PCR; TCRdb stores just in-frame clones and leaves some out. Of more than 300,000 clones in the sample, more than 70% were seen once. Sequencing input: peripheral blood. These receptor sequences come from a woman aged 30 to 39 with COVID-19, enrolled during active disease.

J is TRBJ1-2 and V is TRBV11-2, with D possibly being TRBD1 (5 bases). Trimming took 1 base from V and 7 from J, leaving 16 bases between them. Germline CDR1 reads SGHAT; CDR2 reads FQNNGV. The CDR3 has 15 residues. CDR3 loop: CASSLVSGQYGGYTF. In DNA, the CDR3 is TGTGCCAGCAGCTTAGTCTCAGGGCAATATGGTGGCTACACCTTC.

This chain connects TRBV5-6 to TRBJ1-2, with D possibly TRBD1 on 6 matching bases. Germline V gene lookup returns CDR1 SGHDT and CDR2 YYEEEE. The CDR3 loop spans 12 amino acids. V lost 0 bases and J lost 8, with 8 bases in between. CDR3 bases: TGTGCCAGCAGCTTGGTGACAGGCGGCTACACCTTC. Encoded protein: CASSLVTGGYTF.

About this clone: Other nucleotide sequences from this sample produce the same CDR3. V gene TRBV4-3 combines with J gene TRBJ2-1; TRBD2 matches at 8 bases. After removal of 0 bases from V and 4 bases from J, the junction contained 5 bases not matched to a gene. The germline CDR1 and CDR2 sequences are LGHNA and YSLEER. The CDR3 is made up of 16 amino acids. CDR3 bases: TGCGCCAGCAGCCAAGAGGCGGGGGGATCTTACAATGAGCAGTTCTTC. Amino acids: CASSQEAGGSYNEQFF.

V is TRBV9 and J is TRBJ1-3; perhaps TRBD1 as D (6 bases). Trimming took 2 bases from V and 2 from J, leaving 11 bases between them. Germline values: CDR1 SGDLS, CDR2 YYNGEE. The CDR3 is 15 residues long. In nucleotides, the CDR3 is TGTGCCAGCAGCGTGACAGGAGGCGCTGGAAACACCATATATTTT. It translates to CASSVTGGAGNTIYF.

The V call is TRBV7-9, the J call TRBJ1-2, with 9 bases aligning to TRBD1. Germline values: CDR1 SEHNR, CDR2 FQNEAQ (reference sequence). V lost 6 bases to trimming and J lost 4 bases; unmatched junction nucleotides: 9. The CDR3 is 15 amino acids. The CDR3 coding sequence is TGTGCCAGCAGTCAAAGGGACAGGGATATCTATGGCTACACCTTC. It translates to CASSQRDRDIYGYTF.

This sequence joins TRBV2 and TRBJ1-6; possible D gene TRBD1, 5 bases. V was pared by 7 bases and J by 9 bases, with 16 bases between. CDR1 is SNHLY, CDR2 FYNNEI, per germline. CDR3 length: 14 amino acids. The CDR3 sequence is CASKPGREISPLHF. The DNA for the CDR3 is TGTGCCAGCAAACCAGGGAGGGAAATTTCACCCCTCCACTTT.

V is TRBV6-5 and J is TRBJ1-5; TRBD1 agrees at 7 bases. Looked up from germline, CDR1 is MNHEY and CDR2 is SVGAGI. The V gene end was trimmed by 6 bases and the J gene end by 6 bases; junction bases not matched to a gene: 11. The CDR3 has 15 amino acids. CDR3 sequence (DNA): TGTGCCAGCAGAAGTTTCGACAGGGTAGGTCAGCCCCAGCATTTT. As protein: CASRSFDRVGQPQHF.

The V call is TRBV29-1, the J call TRBJ1-2, with TRBD1 as a possible D gene (5 bases). V dropped 6 bases and J dropped 4 bases, with 12 bases sitting between them. The germline V gene has CDR1 SQVTM and CDR2 ANQGSEA. CDR3 length: 12 residues. The CDR3: CSVRQLFYGYTF. The CDR3 nucleotides read TGCAGCGTACGACAGCTTTTCTATGGCTACACCTTC. The complete variable domain, with remaining parts taken from reference TRBV29-1 and TRBJ1-2, reads SAVISQKPSRDICQRGTSLTIQCQVDSQVTMMFWYRQQPGQSLTLIATANQGSEATYESGFVIDKFPISRPNLTFSTLTVSNMSPEDSSIYLCSVRQLFYGYTFGSGTRLTVV.

The V and J genes are TRBV11-1 and TRBJ2-2; tentatively, D is TRBD2 (6 bases). Trimming removed 5 bases at V and 7 bases at J, with 8 bases between. This CDR3 has 12 residues. The V gene's germline CDR1 is SGHAT and CDR2 FQDESV (reference sequence). CDR3: CASSRGGGELFF. The CDR3 nucleotides read TGTGCCAGCAGCCGGGGAGGCGGGGAGCTGTTTTTT.

Turning to this clone: Other nucleotide sequences from this sample produce the same CDR3. The chain uses TRBV2 and TRBJ1-2; no firm D call. Trimming pared 1 base from V and 2 bases from J, leaving 5 bases between. CDR3 length equals 13 residues. Per germline, CDR1 SNHLY and CDR2 FYNNEI. CDR3 region: CASSEGGNYGYTF. The DNA for the CDR3 is TGTGCCAGCAGTGAAGGAGGGAACTATGGCTACACCTTC. Variable domain in full (rest from reference TRBV2 and TRBJ1-2): EPEVTQTPSHQVTQMGQEVILRCVPISNHLYFYWYRQILGQKVEFLVSFYNNEISEKSEIFDDQFSVERPDGSNFTLKIRSTKLEDSAMYFCASSEGGNYGYTFGSGTRLTVV.

As for this clone: The same CDR3 is also encoded by other DNA sequences in this sample. The rearrangement joins TRBV2 to TRBJ2-5; 9 bases line up with TRBD1. The CDR3 runs to 14 residues. V shed 4 bases, J shed 5 bases, and the junction held 5 bases outside the gene matches. The V gene's germline CDR1 is SNHLY and CDR2 FYNNEI. The CDR3 DNA is TGTGCCAGCAGTGGGACAGGGGCGTTGGAGACCCAGTACTTC. Translation gives CASSGTGALETQYF.

V usage is TRBV5-4 and J usage is TRBJ1-2; 8 positions agree with TRBD1. Looked up from germline, CDR1 is SGHNT and CDR2 is YYREEE (reference sequence). The trim removed 1 base at V and 2 bases at J, leaving 10 bases unmatched. This CDR3 has 17 residues. The DNA for the CDR3 is TGTGCCAGCAGCTTGCCAGGGACAGGCCTGCTCAACTATGGCTACACCTTC. It yields the protein CASSLPGTGLLNYGYTF.

The chain joins TRBV6-5 to TRBJ1-1; no definite D call. CDR1 and CDR2 (germline): MNHEY, SVGAGI. The CDR3 has 13 amino acids. V was pared by 7 bases and J by 8 bases, with 17 bases between. The CDR3 reads CASILTSRLEAFF. CDR3 DNA: TGTGCCAGCATCCTGACCTCGCGGCTGGAAGCTTTCTTT.

CDR3 sequence (DNA): TGTGCCAGCAGCACTACTAGCGATGAGCAGTTCTTC. Translation gives CASSTTSDEQFF. The V gene is TRBV7-9, the J gene TRBJ2-1; 7 nucleotides agree with TRBD2. The CDR3 extends over 12 amino acids. The germline V gene has CDR1 SEHNR and CDR2 FQNEAQ (reference sequence). Germline trimming cut 5 bases from V and 8 bases from J; bases unmatched to any gene: 3.

The rearrangement uses TRBV19 and TRBJ1-2, with 9 nucleotides matching TRBD1. The CDR3 covers 12 residues. The germline gives CDR1 LNHDA, CDR2 SQIVND (reference sequence). V lost 7 bases, J lost 4 bases, and 1 base stayed unmatched. The CDR3 sequence: CASKGQGYGYTF. The CDR3 region has the DNA TGTGCCAGTAAGGGACAGGGCTATGGCTACACCTTC.

The rearrangement joins TRBV5-1 to TRBJ1-4; D unresolved. Germline assignment: CDR1 SGHRS and CDR2 YFSETQ. This CDR3 region has 14 residues. The V gene lost 1 base and the J gene lost 7 bases, with 11 bases spanning the gap. The CDR3 spells CASSLQTGSEKLFF. CDR3 DNA sequence: TGCGCCAGCAGCTTGCAGACGGGGAGTGAAAAACTGTTTTTT.

The chain links TRBV14 to TRBJ2-7; a weak D match, TRBD1 (6 bases). V lost 2 bases to trimming and J lost 5 bases, with 10 bases between them. The CDR3 sequence is 13 residues long. Germline assignment: CDR1 SGHDN and CDR2 FVKESK. The CDR3 nucleotides read TGTGCCAGCAGCCAACAGGGGCCCCACGAGCAGTACTTC. This sequence encodes CASSQQGPHEQYF.

The J gene is TRBJ1-5, the V gene TRBV9; 7 bases are a match to TRBD1. This CDR3 has 15 residues. After removal of 0 bases from V and 5 bases from J, the junction contained 5 bases not matched to a gene. Germline CDR1 is SGDLS and CDR2 is YYNGEE. The CDR3 DNA is TGTGCCAGCAGCGTAGGGACAGGAGACGATCAGCCCCAGCATTTT. Its translation: CASSVGTGDDQPQHF.

The rearrangement links TRBV7-9 to TRBJ2-5; maybe TRBD1 (6 bases). Germline values: CDR1 SEHNR, CDR2 FQNEAQ (reference sequence). V was clipped by 6 bases and J by 5 bases, with 13 bases between them. The CDR3 consists of 13 residues. The CDR3 bases are TGTGCCAGCAGGCAGGGGATGAGGGAGACCCAGTACTTC. Translation: CASRQGMRETQYF.

The chain is built from TRBV9 and TRBJ2-3, with a weak D call TRBD1 (6 bases). CDR1 and CDR2 from the germline V gene are SGDLS and YYNGEE. Deletions cut 7 bases from V and 2 bases from J, with 20 bases between. This CDR3 spans 16 amino acids. The CDR3 DNA reads as TGTGCCAGCTCCGAGGACTCGGGACACAACACAGATACGCAGTATTTT. Protein product: CASSEDSGHNTDTQYF. The full variable domain, with the rest looked up from reference TRBV9 and TRBJ2-3, is DSGVTQTPKHLITATGQRVTLRCSPRSGDLSVYWYQQSLDQGLQFLIQYYNGEERAKGNILERFSAQQFPDLHSELNLSSLELGDSALYFCASSEDSGHNTDTQYFGPGTRLTVL.

CDR3 DNA sequence: TGTGCCAGCAGACGACAGAGCACAGATACGCAGTATTTT. It translates to CASRRQSTDTQYF. This rearrangement joins TRBV11-3 to TRBJ2-3; a weak D match, TRBD1 (5 bases). Germline CDR1 is SGHNT and CDR2 is YENEEA. The V and J ends lost 6 bases and 0 bases respectively, with 7 bases between them. The CDR3 runs 13 residues.

The genes are TRBV29-1 and TRBJ2-1; D unresolved. The germline V gene encodes CDR1 SQVTM and CDR2 ANQGSEA. V dropped 3 bases and J dropped 4 bases, with 13 bases sitting between them. The CDR3 runs 14 residues. The CDR3 is CSVDRTTFYNEQFF. CDR3 nucleotide sequence: TGCAGCGTTGACAGAACAACCTTTTACAATGAGCAGTTCTTC.